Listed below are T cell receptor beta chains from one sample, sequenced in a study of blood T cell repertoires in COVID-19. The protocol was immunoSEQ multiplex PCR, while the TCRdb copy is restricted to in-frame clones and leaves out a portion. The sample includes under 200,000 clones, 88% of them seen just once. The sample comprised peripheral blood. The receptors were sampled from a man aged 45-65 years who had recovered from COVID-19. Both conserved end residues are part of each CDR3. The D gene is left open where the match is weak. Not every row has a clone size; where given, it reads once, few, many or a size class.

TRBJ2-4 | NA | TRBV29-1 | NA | TGCAGCGTTGAGGTCCGGTATGTTCAGTACTTC | CSVEVRYVQYF
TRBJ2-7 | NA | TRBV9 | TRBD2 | TGTGCCAGCAGCGTAGGACTAGCGGGGATATACGAGCAGTACTTC | CASSVGLAGIYEQYF
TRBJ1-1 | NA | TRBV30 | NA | TGTGCCTGGAGTTCCGGTATGAGGAGGTTAGACACTGAAGCTTTCTTT | CAWSSGMRRLDTEAFF
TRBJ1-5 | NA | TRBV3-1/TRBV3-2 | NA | TGTGCCAGCAGCCATTCGGGGGGAAGCAATCAGCCCCAGCATTTT | CASSHSGGSNQPQHF
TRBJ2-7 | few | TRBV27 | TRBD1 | TGTGCCAGCAGTCTGGACAGGACTTACGAGCAGTACTTC | CASSLDRTYEQYF
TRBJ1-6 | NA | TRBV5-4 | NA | TGTGCCAGCAGCTTTAGGGGGTTTGAACCCCTCCACTTT | CASSFRGFEPLHF
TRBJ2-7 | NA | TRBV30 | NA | TGTGCCTGGAGTGGGCGGGGGCAAGACGAGCAGTACTTC | CAWSGRGQDEQYF
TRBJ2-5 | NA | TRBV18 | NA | TGTGCCAGCTCGTCGGAGACCCAGTACTTC | CASSSETQYF
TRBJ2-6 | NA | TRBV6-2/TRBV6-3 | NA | TGTGCCAGCAGTTACGGGGCCCGATCTGGGGCCAACGTCCTGACTTTC | CASSYGARSGANVLTF
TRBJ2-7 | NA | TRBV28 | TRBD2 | TGTGCCAGCAGTCGAACTAGCGGGGGGGCTTTGCGGTACGAGCAGTACTTC | CASSRTSGGALRYEQYF
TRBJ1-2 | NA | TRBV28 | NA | TGTGCCAGCAGCCCCGGACAGAACTATGGCTACACCTTC | CASSPGQNYGYTF
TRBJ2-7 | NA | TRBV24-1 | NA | TGTGCCACCAGGAAGCGGGACACGGCCTACGAGCAGTACTTC | CATRKRDTAYEQYF
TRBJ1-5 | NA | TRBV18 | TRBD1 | TGTGCCAGCTCACTGGGACAGGGGCGCGGGAATCAGCCCCAGCATTTT | CASSLGQGRGNQPQHF
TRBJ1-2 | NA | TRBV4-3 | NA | TGCGCCAGCAGCCAAGATTCGGCAGGTGCGGGGGGCTACACCTTC | CASSQDSAGAGGYTF
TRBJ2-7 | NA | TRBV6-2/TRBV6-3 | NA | TGTGCCAGCAGTTATGTACAGGGCGGCGAGCAGTACTTC | CASSYVQGGEQYF
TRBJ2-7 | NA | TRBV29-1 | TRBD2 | TGCAGCGCCCTAGGAGTAGCGGGAGGAGAGCAGTACTTC | CSALGVAGGEQYF
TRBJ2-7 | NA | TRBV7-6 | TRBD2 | TGTGCCAGCAGCAGGGGACTAGACTACGAGCAGTACTTC | CASSRGLDYEQYF
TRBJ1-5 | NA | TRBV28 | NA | TGTGCCAGCAGTCCCGGGTTAGTTCAGCCCCAGCATTTT | CASSPGLVQPQHF
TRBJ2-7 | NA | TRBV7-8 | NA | TGTGCCAGCAGCATTAACAGGGTTGGGTCCTACGAGCAGTACTTC | CASSINRVGSYEQYF
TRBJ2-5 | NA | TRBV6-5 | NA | TGTGCCAGCAGTTCACGACCGGGACACCTACAAGAGACCCAGTACTTC | CASSSRPGHLQETQYF
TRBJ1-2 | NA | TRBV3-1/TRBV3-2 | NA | TGTGCCAGCAGCCAAGCCTCCGGGAGTAACTATGGCTACACCTTC | CASSQASGSNYGYTF
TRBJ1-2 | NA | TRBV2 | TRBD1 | TGTGCCAGTGGGGACAGCCCCAACTATGGCTACACCTTC | CASGDSPNYGYTF
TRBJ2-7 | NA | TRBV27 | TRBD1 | TGTGCCAGCCGCAACCTACAGGGGATCGACGAGCAGTACTTC | CASRNLQGIDEQYF
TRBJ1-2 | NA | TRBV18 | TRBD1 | TGTGCCAGCTCACCCACAGGGGGCGGCTATGGCTACACCTTC | CASSPTGGGYGYTF
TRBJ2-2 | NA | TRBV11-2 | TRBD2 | TGTGCCAGCAGCTTTAGCGGGGGCACCGGGGAGCTGTTTTTT | CASSFSGGTGELFF
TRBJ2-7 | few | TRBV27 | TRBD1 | TGTGCCAGCAGTTCGCCCCTGGGACAGGTCGCCTACGAGCAGTACTTC | CASSSPLGQVAYEQYF
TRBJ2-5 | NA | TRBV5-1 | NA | TGCGCCAGCAGCTTGGATCGGGAGACCCAGTACTTC | CASSLDRETQYF
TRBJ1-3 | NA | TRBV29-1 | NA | TGCAGCGTAGCACGCGGACAGACAAACTCTGGAAACACCATATATTTT | CSVARGQTNSGNTIYF
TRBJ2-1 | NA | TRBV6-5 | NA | TGTGCCAGCAGTTACTCTCCCAGCTACAATGAGCAGTTCTTC | CASSYSPSYNEQFF
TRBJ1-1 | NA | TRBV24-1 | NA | TGTGCCACCAGTGGGACTGACGGTACTGAAGCTTTCTTT | CATSGTDGTEAFF
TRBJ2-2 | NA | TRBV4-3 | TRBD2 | TGCGCCAGCAGCCAGGGACTAGCGGCCACCGGGGAGCTGTTTTTT | CASSQGLAATGELFF
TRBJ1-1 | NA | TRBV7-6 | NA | TGTGCCAGCAGCTTAGATACAGGGATGAACACTGAAGCTTTCTTT | CASSLDTGMNTEAFF
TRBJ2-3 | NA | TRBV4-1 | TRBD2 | TGCGCCAGCAGCCAAGCTCCTAGCGGGCGCGATACGCAGTATTTT | CASSQAPSGRDTQYF
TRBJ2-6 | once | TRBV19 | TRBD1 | TGTGCCAGTAGAGGGGGACAGGGCCCCTCTGGGGCCAACGTCCTGACTTTC | CASRGGQGPSGANVLTF
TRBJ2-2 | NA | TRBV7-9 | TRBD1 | TGTGCCAGCACCCCGGAGGGACAGGGAGTTACCGGGGAGCTGTTTTTT | CASTPEGQGVTGELFF
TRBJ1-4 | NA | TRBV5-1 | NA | TGCGCCAGCAGCCCTCTCCCGCGGGGAACTAATGAAAAACTGTTTTTT | CASSPLPRGTNEKLFF
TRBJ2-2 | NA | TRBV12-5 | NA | TGTGCTAGTGGTTCCGGGGTCGGGGAGCTGTTTTTT | CASGSGVGELFF
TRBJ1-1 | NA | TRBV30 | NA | TGTGCCTGGAACACCGGGACATTGAACACTGAAGCTTTCTTT | CAWNTGTLNTEAFF
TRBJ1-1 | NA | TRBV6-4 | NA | TGTGCCAGCAGTGTTAATCCAGGGCGAAACACTGAAGCTTTCTTT | CASSVNPGRNTEAFF
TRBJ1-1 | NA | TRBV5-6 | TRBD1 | TGTGCCAGCAGCCCGGACAGGGGGCTAATGAACACTGAAGCTTTCTTT | CASSPDRGLMNTEAFF
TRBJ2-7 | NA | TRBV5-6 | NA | TGTGCCAGCAGCTTGGACCGAACGCGAATAATTTACGAGCAGTACTTC | CASSLDRTRIIYEQYF
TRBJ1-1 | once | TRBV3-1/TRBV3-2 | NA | TGTGCCAGCAGCCAAGGGGCCCCTGAAGCTTTCTTT | CASSQGAPEAFF
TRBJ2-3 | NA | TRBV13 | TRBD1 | TGTGCCAGCAGCCCAAGACAGGGTGGGGAGACAGATACGCAGTATTTT | CASSPRQGGETDTQYF
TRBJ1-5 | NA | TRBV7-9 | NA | TGTGCCACTCGACCCAGGCAGCCCCAGCATTTT | CATRPRQPQHF
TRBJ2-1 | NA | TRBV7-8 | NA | TGTGCCAGCAGCTTAATAGTAGCAGCCTCCTACAATGAGCAGTTCTTC | CASSLIVAASYNEQFF
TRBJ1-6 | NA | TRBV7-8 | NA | TGTGCCAGCAGCCCTATGGATTCACCCCTCCACTTT | CASSPMDSPLHF
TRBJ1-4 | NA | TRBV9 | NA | TGTGCCAGCAGCGTAGCTGGGACTACTAATGAAAAACTGTTTTTT | CASSVAGTTNEKLFF
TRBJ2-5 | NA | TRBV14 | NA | TGTGCCAGCAGCCGTACCGGGAACGAAGAGACCCAGTACTTC | CASSRTGNEETQYF
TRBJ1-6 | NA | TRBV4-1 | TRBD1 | TGCGCCAGCAGCCCCCTAGGGGACAGAGTTAATTCACCCCTCCACTTT | CASSPLGDRVNSPLHF
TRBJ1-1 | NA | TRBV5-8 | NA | TGTGCCAGCAGCTTGGCGGGACTGATGAACACTGAAGCTTTCTTT | CASSLAGLMNTEAFF
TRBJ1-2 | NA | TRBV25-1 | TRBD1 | TGTGCCAGCAGTGACATAGGGGGCAGCCCCTATGGCTACACCTTC | CASSDIGGSPYGYTF
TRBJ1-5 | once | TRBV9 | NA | TGTGCCAGCAGCGCGACAGATAGCAATCAGCCCCAGCATTTT | CASSATDSNQPQHF
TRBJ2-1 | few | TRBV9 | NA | TGTGCCAGCAGCTCTTGGGGCGGTAATACGAATGAGCAGTTCTTC | CASSSWGGNTNEQFF
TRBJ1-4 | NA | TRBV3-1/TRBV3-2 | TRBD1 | TGTGCCAGCAGCTACCGGGACAGGGGTGAAAAACTGTTTTTT | CASSYRDRGEKLFF
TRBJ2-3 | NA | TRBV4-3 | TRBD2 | TGCGCCAGCAGCCCACTTATCGGGGGGGGGCCTGATACGCAGTATTTT | CASSPLIGGGPDTQYF